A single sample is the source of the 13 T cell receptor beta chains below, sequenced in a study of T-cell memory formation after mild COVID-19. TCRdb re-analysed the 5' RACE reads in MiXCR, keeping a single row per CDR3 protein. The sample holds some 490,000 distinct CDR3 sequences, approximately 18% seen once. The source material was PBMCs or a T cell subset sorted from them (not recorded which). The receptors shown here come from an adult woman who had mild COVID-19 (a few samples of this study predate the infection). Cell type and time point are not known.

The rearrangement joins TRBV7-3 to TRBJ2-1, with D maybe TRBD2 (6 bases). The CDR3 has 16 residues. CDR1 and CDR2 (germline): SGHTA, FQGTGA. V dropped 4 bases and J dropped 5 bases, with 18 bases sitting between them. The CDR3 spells CASSSLGGASNNEQFF. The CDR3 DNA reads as TGTGCCAGCAGCTCCCTAGGCGGGGCTTCCAACAATGAGCAGTTCTTC. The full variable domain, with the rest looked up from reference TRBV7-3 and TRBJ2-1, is GAGVSQTPSNKVTEKGKYVELRCDPISGHTALYWYRQSLGQGPEFLIYFQGTGAADDSGLPNDRFFAVRPEGSVSTLKIQRTERGDSAVYLCASSSLGGASNNEQFFGPGTRLTVL.

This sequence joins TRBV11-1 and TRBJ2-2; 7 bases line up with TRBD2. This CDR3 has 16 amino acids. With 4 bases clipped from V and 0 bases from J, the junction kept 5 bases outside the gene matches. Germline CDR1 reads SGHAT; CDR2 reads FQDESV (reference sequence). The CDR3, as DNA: TGTGCCAGCAGCTGGGGACTAACCGCGAACACCGGGGAGCTGTTTTTT. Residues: CASSWGLTANTGELFF.

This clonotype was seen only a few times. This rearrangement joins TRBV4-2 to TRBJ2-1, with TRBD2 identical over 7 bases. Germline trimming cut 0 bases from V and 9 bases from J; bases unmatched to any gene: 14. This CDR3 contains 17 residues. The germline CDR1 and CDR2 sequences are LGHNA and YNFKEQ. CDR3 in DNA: TGTGCCAGCAGCCAAGAGGTTAGCTGGGCGGGGAGGGGTGAGCAGTTCTTC. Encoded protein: CASSQEVSWAGRGEQFF.

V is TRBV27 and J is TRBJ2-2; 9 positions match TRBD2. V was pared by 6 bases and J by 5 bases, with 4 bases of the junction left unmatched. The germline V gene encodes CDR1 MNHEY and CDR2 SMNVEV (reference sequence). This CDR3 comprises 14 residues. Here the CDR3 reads CASSGTSKTGELFF. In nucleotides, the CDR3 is TGTGCCAGCAGCGGGACTAGCAAGACCGGGGAGCTGTTTTTT.

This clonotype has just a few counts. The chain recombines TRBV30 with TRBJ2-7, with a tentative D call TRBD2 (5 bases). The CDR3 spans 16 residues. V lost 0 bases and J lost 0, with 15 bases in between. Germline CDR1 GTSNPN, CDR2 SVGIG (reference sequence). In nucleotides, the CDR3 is TGTGCCTGGAGTGTTGGTTCGAGGGCCCTCTCCTACGAGCAGTACTTC. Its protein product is CAWSVGSRALSYEQYF.

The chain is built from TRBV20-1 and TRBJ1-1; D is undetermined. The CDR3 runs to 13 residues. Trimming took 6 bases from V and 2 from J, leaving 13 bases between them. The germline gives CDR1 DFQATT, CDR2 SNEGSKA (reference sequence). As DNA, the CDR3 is TGCAGTGCCTACCGGATGTTAAACACTGAAGCTTTCTTT. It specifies CSAYRMLNTEAFF.

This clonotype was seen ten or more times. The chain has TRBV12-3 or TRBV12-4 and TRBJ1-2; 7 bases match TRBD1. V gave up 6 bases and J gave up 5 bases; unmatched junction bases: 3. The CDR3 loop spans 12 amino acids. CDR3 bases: TGTGCCAGCAGCGACAGGGTGTATGGCTACACCTTC. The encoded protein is CASSDRVYGYTF.

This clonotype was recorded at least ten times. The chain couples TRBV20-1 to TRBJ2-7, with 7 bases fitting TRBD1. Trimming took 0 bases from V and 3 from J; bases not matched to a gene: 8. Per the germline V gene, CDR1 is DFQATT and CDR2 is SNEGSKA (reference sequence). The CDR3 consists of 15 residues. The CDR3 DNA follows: TGCAGTGCTAGAGACGTTTGGACAGGCGTCTACGAGCAGTACTTC. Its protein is CSARDVWTGVYEQYF.

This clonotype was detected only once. In nucleotides, the CDR3 is TGTGCCAGCAGTCGAATTTCGGCGGGAGGCGATTCAGCGGGAAAAGACAATGAGCAGTTCTTC. Translated, it gives CASSRISAGGDSAGKDNEQFF. This chain joins TRBV7-9 and TRBJ2-1; TRBD2 agrees at 8 bases. Per germline, CDR1 SEHNR and CDR2 FQNEAQ (reference sequence). This CDR3 has 21 residues. V lost 6 bases to trimming and J lost 5 bases; unmatched junction nucleotides: 27.

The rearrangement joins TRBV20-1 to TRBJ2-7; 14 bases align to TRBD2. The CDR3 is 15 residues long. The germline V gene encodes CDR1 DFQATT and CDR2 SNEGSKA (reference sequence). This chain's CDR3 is CSSTSGGGRRGEQYF. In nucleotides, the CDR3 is TGCAGCTCGACTAGCGGGGGGGGGAGACGGGGCGAGCAGTACTTC.

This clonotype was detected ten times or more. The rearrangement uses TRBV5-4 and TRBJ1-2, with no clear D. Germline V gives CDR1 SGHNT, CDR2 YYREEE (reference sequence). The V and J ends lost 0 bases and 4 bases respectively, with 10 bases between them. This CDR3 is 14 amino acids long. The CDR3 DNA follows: TGTGCCAGCAGCTTGGTGGGCGGAGCCTATGGCTACACCTTC. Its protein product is CASSLVGGAYGYTF.

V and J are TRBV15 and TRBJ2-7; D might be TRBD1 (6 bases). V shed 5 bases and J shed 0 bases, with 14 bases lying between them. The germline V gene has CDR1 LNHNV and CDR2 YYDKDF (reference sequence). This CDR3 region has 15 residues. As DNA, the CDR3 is TGTGCCACCAGCCCAGGACAGACGAGCTCCTACGAGCAGTACTTC. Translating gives CATSPGQTSSYEQYF.

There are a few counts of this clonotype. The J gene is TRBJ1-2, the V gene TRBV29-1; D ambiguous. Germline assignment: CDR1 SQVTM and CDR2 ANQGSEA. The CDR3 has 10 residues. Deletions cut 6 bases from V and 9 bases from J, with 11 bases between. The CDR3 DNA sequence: TGCAGCGTCAGTGATGACAGCTACACCTTC. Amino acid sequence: CSVSDDSYTF.